This T cell receptor beta chain emerged from a study of beta chain features in type 1 diabetes. Losses at the gene ends were 6 bases for V and 3 bases for J; bases not matched to a gene: 5. This CDR3 has 13 residues. CDR1 WSHSY and CDR2 SAAADI come from the germline V gene. Of the isolated RNA, all was reverse transcribed, and so the sequenced material was expressed TCRB transcripts. The repertoire was sequenced with immunoSEQ multiplex PCR; TCRdb's copy has only in-frame clones and lacks some. Here the sample spans over 40,000 clones, 65% to 70% being singletons. Points from the study as a whole: Moderate but significant shortening of TCRB CDR3s was recorded in all four CD4+ subsets from Type 1 diabetes patients.

Notes on this clone: The antigen is not known.

Donors underwent one heparinised blood draw, about 120 mL on average. Purity above 95% was achieved in all sorted populations. The origin of this receptor is a man aged 25 to 40 with type 1 diabetes. Some clones in this sample may be carry-over from other donors' samples. V gene TRBV10-2 combines with J gene TRBJ2-7, with 7 positions matching TRBD1. Sequencing used Tregs from blood. As DNA, the CDR3 is TGCGCCAGCAGCGGGGACAGCCTCTACGAGCAGTACTTC. Its translation is CASSGDSLYEQYF.